This T cell receptor (beta chain) was observed in a study of blood T cells in healthy people across ages. A second PCR of 7 to 11 cycles used a sample-barcoded 5' primer and a J-beta primer mix. TCRdb reprocessed the 5' RACE reads via MiXCR and lists one record per CDR3 protein. This repertoire shows some 1.6 million distinct CDR3 sequences, roughly 30% found once; its top ten account for over 9%. CDR3 size: 15 residues. The germline CDR1 and CDR2 sequences are MGHRA and YSYEKL. V dropped 3 bases and J dropped 2 bases, with 13 bases sitting between them. The chain couples TRBV4-1 to TRBJ2-5, with a weak D call TRBD2 (6 bases). Material for sequencing was blood. The receptor was derived from a woman in her thirties in good health. The CDR3 DNA reads as TGCGCCAGCAGCCAGGTCGAGGAGGGACAAGAGACCCAGTACTTC. It yields the protein CASSQVEEGQETQYF.